The 21 T cell receptor beta chains below come from one sample, sequenced in a study of T cell repertoires in cytomegalovirus infection. TCRdb analysed the reads with MiXCR anew, one entry per CDR3 protein. This sample yields some 390,000 distinct CDR3 sequences, of which roughly 18% are seen a single time; 8.7% belongs to the top ten. Sequenced material: PBMCs. All receptors come from a human donor in good health (CMV status not recorded). Some clones in this sample may be carry-over from other donors' samples.

There are a few counts of this clonotype. The CDR3: CASRAGGTYNEQFF. Here the CDR3 DNA reads TGTGCCAGCAGGGCAGGTGGGACCTACAATGAGCAGTTCTTC. The chain carries TRBV2 and TRBJ2-1; D call uncertain. This CDR3 is 14 amino acids long. Germline lookup yields CDR1 SNHLY and CDR2 FYNNEI. Trimming removed 6 bases at V and 2 bases at J, with 11 bases between.

This clonotype was counted at least ten times. The chain couples TRBV7-9 to TRBJ2-1; 11 bases map to TRBD2. Germline CDR1 SEHNR, CDR2 FQNEAQ (reference sequence). After removal of 10 bases from V and 3 bases from J, the junction contained 5 bases not matched to a gene. The CDR3 extends over 14 amino acids. The CDR3, as DNA: TGTGCCATCGACGGGACTAGCGGCTACAATGAGCAGTTCTTC. Protein product: CAIDGTSGYNEQFF.

This clonotype occurred a few times. The V gene is TRBV7-2, the J gene TRBJ2-3; D not certain. Germline loops: CDR1 SGHTA, CDR2 FQGNSA. The CDR3 has 15 amino acids. Trimming left V 1 base short and J 7 bases short, with 15 bases between. For the CDR3, the DNA is TGTGCCAGCAGCTTAGGGACCACTGTTTCGTATACGCAGTATTTT. Protein sequence: CASSLGTTVSYTQYF. Full variable domain (missing parts from reference TRBV7-2 and TRBJ2-3): GAGVSQSPSNKVTEKGKDVELRCDPISGHTALYWYRQSLGQGLEFLIYFQGNSAPDKSGLPSDRFSAERTGGSVSTLTIQRTQQEDSAVYLCASSLGTTVSYTQYFGPGTRLTVL.

This clonotype came up many times. The V and J genes are TRBV7-6 and TRBJ2-2, with 11 bases that match TRBD2. Trimming at V came to 2 bases and at J to 4 bases, leaving 12 bases not matched to a gene. Germline V gene sequence: CDR1 SGHVS, CDR2 FNYEAQ. The CDR3 sequence is 19 residues long. Here the CDR3 reads CASSLPGLAAPGITGELFF. CDR3 sequence (DNA): TGTGCCAGCAGCTTACCGGGACTAGCGGCCCCAGGAATCACCGGGGAGCTGTTTTTT.

In this sample, this clonotype turned up once. V gene TRBV25-1 combines with J gene TRBJ1-1; the D is unclear. With 3 bases removed from V and 0 bases from J, the gap between germline ends came to 5 bases. The CDR3 has 13 amino acids. Germline values: CDR1 MGHDK, CDR2 SYGVNS. In nucleotides, the CDR3 is TGTGCCAGCAGTGATGAAGTGAACACTGAAGCTTTCTTT. Its translation is CASSDEVNTEAFF.

The V gene is TRBV12-3 or TRBV12-4, the J gene TRBJ1-5; possibly TRBD1 for D (5 bases). There are 15 residues in the CDR3. The ends were cut back, 1 base at V and 6 bases at J, with 13 bases in the middle. CDR3 nucleotides: TGTGCCAGCAGTTTAGGAAGGGGATGGGGTCAGCCCCAGCATTTT. Residues: CASSLGRGWGQPQHF.

This clonotype was counted only a few times. The rearrangement uses TRBV3-1 and TRBJ2-4; D possibly corresponds to TRBD1 (6 bases). V gave up 1 base and J gave up 4 bases, with 17 bases separating them. Germline V lookup: CDR1 LGHDT, CDR2 YNNKEL (reference sequence). The CDR3 extends over 17 amino acids. CDR3 bases: TGTGCCAGCAGCCAAGGTGGAGTTGGACAGAGAAAAAACATTCAGTACTTC. This sequence encodes CASSQGGVGQRKNIQYF.

This chain connects TRBV29-1 to TRBJ2-1, with D maybe TRBD2 (5 bases). The CDR3 contains 12 residues. V was pared by 5 bases and J by 4 bases, with 9 bases between. Germline CDR1 is SQVTM and CDR2 is ANQGSEA. This CDR3 is CSVLAVYNEQFF. The CDR3 bases are TGCAGCGTTCTAGCCGTATACAATGAGCAGTTCTTC.

The chain recombines TRBV30 with TRBJ2-1, with TRBD2 identical over 12 bases. Germline-derived CDR1 and CDR2 are GTSNPN and SVGIG (reference sequence). V lost 7 bases, J lost 0 bases, and 16 bases stayed unmatched. The CDR3 is 19 amino acids. CDR3 coding DNA: TGTGCCTCCCCCCACCGGACTAGCGGGATTCCTAGCTCCTACAATGAGCAGTTCTTC. Amino acid sequence: CASPHRTSGIPSSYNEQFF.

This clonotype was observed many times. CDR3 amino acids: CASSYRIAGGEQYF. Here the CDR3 DNA reads TGTGCCAGCAGCTATAGAATAGCGGGGGGCGAGCAGTACTTC. The chain couples TRBV11-2 to TRBJ2-7, with 10 bases lining up with TRBD2. V dropped 4 bases and J dropped 6; count of bases not matched to a gene: 6. The CDR3 is made up of 14 amino acids. Germline V lookup: CDR1 SGHAT, CDR2 FQNNGV. The variable domain in full, with the rest retrieved from reference TRBV11-2 and TRBJ2-7, is EAGVAQSPRYKIIEKRQSVAFWCNPISGHATLYWYQQILGQGPKLLIQFQNNGVVDDSQLPKDRFSAERLKGVDSTLKIQPAKLEDSAVYLCASSYRIAGGEQYFGPGTRLTVT.

This clonotype was observed many times. V usage is TRBV18 and J usage is TRBJ1-5; no reliable D call. The V gene lost 6 bases and the J gene lost 3 bases, with 9 bases spanning the gap. Germline V lookup: CDR1 KGHSH, CDR2 LQKENI. The CDR3 runs to 13 residues. The DNA for the CDR3 is TGTGCCAGCTCGGAAGGAAACAATCAGCCCCAGCATTTT. Translation: CASSEGNNQPQHF.

This clonotype was counted many times. The chain joins TRBV12-3 or TRBV12-4 to TRBJ1-2; no clear D gene. Trimming left V 6 bases short and J 9 bases short, with 11 bases between. The CDR3 has 11 amino acids. In DNA, the CDR3 is TGTGCCAGCAGGGGGTGGTTGAGCTACACCTTC. This gives the protein CASRGWLSYTF.

This clonotype has more than one count but fewer than ten. The rearrangement joins TRBV5-5 to TRBJ2-5, with 9 bases aligning to TRBD1. Per the germline V gene, CDR1 is SGHKS and CDR2 is YYEKEE (reference sequence). The CDR3 runs 15 residues. V lost 2 bases and J lost 5; bases outside the gene matches: 7. CDR3 in amino acids: CASSFLRDRAETQYF. The CDR3 DNA sequence: TGTGCCAGCAGCTTTTTAAGGGACAGGGCTGAGACCCAGTACTTC.

V usage is TRBV19 and J usage is TRBJ2-2, with TRBD1 matching over 7 bases. The CDR3 is made up of 15 amino acids. Germline CDR1 and CDR2: LNHDA and SQIVND (reference sequence). Trimming at V came to 7 bases and at J to 2 bases, leaving 7 bases not matched to a gene. The CDR3 region has the DNA TGTGCCAGTAACCCCAGGGGGAGAAACACCGGGGAGCTGTTTTTT. The encoded protein is CASNPRGRNTGELFF.

This clonotype was observed many times. The gene calls are TRBV7-2 and TRBJ2-1; 8 bases are a match to TRBD1. V lost 4 bases to trimming and J lost 3 bases; unmatched junction nucleotides: 8. CDR1 SGHTA and CDR2 FQGNSA come from the germline V gene. This CDR3 comprises 16 residues. The CDR3 reads CASSSAGQGNYNEQFF. The CDR3 coding sequence is TGTGCCAGCAGCTCGGCCGGACAGGGTAACTACAATGAGCAGTTCTTC.

The table lists this clonotype with many counts. The V call is TRBV7-6, the J call TRBJ2-6; no definite D call. Trimming removed 4 bases at V and 3 bases at J, with 10 bases between. Germline V CDR1 and CDR2: SGHVS, FNYEAQ. This CDR3 is 15 amino acids long. The CDR3 region is CASSSTGSGANVLTF. CDR3 bases: TGTGCCAGCAGCTCGACTGGCAGTGGGGCCAACGTCCTGACTTTC.

The chain couples TRBV29-1 to TRBJ2-3, with D uncertain. Germline V lookup: CDR1 SQVTM, CDR2 ANQGSEA. Trimming shortened V by 3 bases and J by 2 bases, and 6 bases separated the two germline ends. This CDR3 contains 12 residues. The CDR3 DNA follows: TGCAGCGTTGACGGAAACACAGATACGCAGTATTTT. It encodes CSVDGNTDTQYF.

This clonotype turned up a few times. CDR3 sequence (DNA): TGCAGTGCTCTGGGACAGGACGAGCAGTACTTC. Its translation: CSALGQDEQYF. This chain links TRBV20-1 with TRBJ2-7; TRBD1 matches 8 bases. The CDR3 has 11 residues. J was trimmed by 5 bases and V by 5 bases; bases with no gene match: 2. Germline values: CDR1 DFQATT, CDR2 SNEGSKA (reference sequence).

This clonotype was counted a few times. The chain joins TRBV20-1 to TRBJ2-3, with D possibly TRBD2 on 5 matching bases. In germline, CDR1 is DFQATT, CDR2 SNEGSKA (reference sequence). Trimming cost V 6 bases and J 6 bases, with 25 bases left between them. The CDR3 has 16 residues. The CDR3 nucleotides read TGCAGTGCACCCAGGCGAGCGGCCCTGACTGGGGATACGCAGTATTTT. Its protein product is CSAPRRAALTGDTQYF.

This clonotype was picked up many times. CDR3 residues: CASSLGTHYEQYF. The CDR3 nucleotides are TGTGCCAGCAGTTTAGGGACACACTACGAGCAGTACTTC. V and J are TRBV12-3 or TRBV12-4 and TRBJ2-7; tentative D call: TRBD1 (5 bases). The CDR3 runs to 13 residues. V shed 1 base and J shed 3 bases, with 7 bases lying between them.

CDR3 nucleotide sequence: TGTGCCAGCAGCATCGGGAGGGGACGCACTGAAGCTTTCTTT. Translating gives CASSIGRGRTEAFF. The chain carries TRBV12-3 or TRBV12-4 and TRBJ1-1; the D gene is possibly TRBD1 (5 bases). The CDR3 contains 14 residues. Trimming took 6 bases from V and 4 from J, leaving 15 bases between them.